The clone carrying this T cell receptor beta chain was counted once. Its antigen is currently unknown. A read error may produce the germline difference seen at one junction end. RNA was extracted from bulk tissue without any cell sorting. Three rounds of nested PCR, following a modified ARM-PCR protocol, produced the TCRbeta library. In TCRdb, the multiplex PCR reads were re-called with MiXCR into one record per CDR3 protein. The data show 90,000 to 130,000 distinct CDR3 sequences, around 82% seen once. These data originate in a study of tumor and adjacent non-tumor tissue in lung cancer. As for the study in general: Histology: about a dozen adenocarcinoma, a couple of squamous cell carcinoma, 1 small cell lung cancer. Each sample yielded roughly 4.2 million productive TCRbeta reads on average.

CDR3 size: 11 residues. Germline CDR1 and CDR2: MNHNS and SASEGT. Regarding the study as a whole: Tumor TCR diversity, when higher, was linked to shorter survival. Normal lung showed higher cumulative top 100 clone frequency than tumor.

Sequenced input: lung tumor tissue. The clonotype comes from a man in his 70s with non-small cell lung cancer. The J gene is TRBJ1-5, the V gene TRBV6-1, with D hard to call. In DNA form, the CDR3 reads TGCGCCAGCATCGGGAACGGGCCCCAGGATTTT. Its translation is CASIGNGPQDF.